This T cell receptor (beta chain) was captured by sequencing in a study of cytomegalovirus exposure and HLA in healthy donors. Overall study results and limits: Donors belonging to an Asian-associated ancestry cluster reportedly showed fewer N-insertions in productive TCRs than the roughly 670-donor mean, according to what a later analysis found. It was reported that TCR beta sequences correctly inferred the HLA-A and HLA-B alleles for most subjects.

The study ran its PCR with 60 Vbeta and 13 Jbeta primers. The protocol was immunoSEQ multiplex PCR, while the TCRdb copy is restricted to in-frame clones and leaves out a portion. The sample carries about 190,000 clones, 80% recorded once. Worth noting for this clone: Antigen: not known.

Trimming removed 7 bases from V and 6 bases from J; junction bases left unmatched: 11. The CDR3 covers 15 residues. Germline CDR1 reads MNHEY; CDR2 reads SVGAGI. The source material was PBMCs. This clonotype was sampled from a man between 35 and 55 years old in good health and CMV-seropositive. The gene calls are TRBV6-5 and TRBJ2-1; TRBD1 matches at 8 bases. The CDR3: CASTPKTGDPNEQFF. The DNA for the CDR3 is TGTGCCAGCACCCCTAAGACAGGGGACCCCAATGAGCAGTTCTTC.